The 7 T cell receptor beta chains in this list originate from one sample, sequenced in a study of STAT3 mutations in large granular lymphocyte leukemia. The antigens these receptors bind are not known. Study findings and constraints: In T-cell large granular lymphocyte leukemia, about half of patients showed multiple immunodominant subclonotypes.

TCRdb's table, derived via immunoSEQ multiplex PCR, lists solely in-frame clones and lacks some. The sample lists approximately 10,000 clones, 76% occurring once. Sequencing was carried out using peripheral blood mononuclear cells. The receptor source for this set is a man in his sixties with T-cell large granular lymphocyte leukemia. Some clones in this sample may be carry-over from other donors' samples.

The chain is built from TRBV18 and TRBJ1-5; D is uncertain. V dropped 3 bases and J dropped 0 bases, with 6 bases sitting between them. The CDR3 sequence is 14 residues long. Germline V gives CDR1 KGHSH, CDR2 LQKENI. The CDR3 DNA sequence: TGTGCCAGCTCACCCAGCCTTAGCAATCAGCCCCAGCATTTT. Translation gives CASSPSLSNQPQHF. Complete variable domain (other parts from reference TRBV18 and TRBJ1-5): NAGVMQNPRHLVRRRGQEARLRCSPMKGHSHVYWYRQLPEEGLKFMVYLQKENIIDESGMPKERFSAEFPKEGPSILRIQQVVRGDSAAYFCASSPSLSNQPQHFGDGTRLSIL.

The rearrangement joins TRBV6-6 to TRBJ1-5; D perhaps matches TRBD1 (5 bases). V gave up 2 bases and J gave up 5 bases, with 10 bases separating them. This CDR3 is built from 14 residues. From germline, CDR1 is MNHNY and CDR2 SVGAGI (reference sequence). CDR3 sequence (DNA): TGTGCCAGCAGTTACAATCTGGGGGATCAGCCCCAGCATTTT. It yields the protein CASSYNLGDQPQHF.

V and J are TRBV5-1 and TRBJ2-5; 12 bases map to TRBD2. Germline assignment: CDR1 SGHRS and CDR2 YFSETQ. The CDR3 runs 18 residues. J was trimmed by 4 bases and V by 0 bases; bases with no gene match: 10. The CDR3 sequence is CASSLGLLTSGSSETQYF. CDR3 bases: TGCGCCAGCAGCTTGGGTCTGTTGACTAGCGGGAGTTCAGAGACCCAGTACTTC. The full variable domain, rest sourced from reference TRBV5-1 and TRBJ2-5, is KAGVTQTPRYLIKTRGQQVTLSCSPISGHRSVSWYQQTPGQGLQFLFEYFSETQRNKGNFPGRFSGRQFSNSRSEMNVSTLELGDSALYLCASSLGLLTSGSSETQYFGPGTRLLVL.

The chain carries TRBV14 and TRBJ1-1; 7 positions match TRBD1. The length of the CDR3 is 17 residues. Germline trimming cut 1 base from V and 2 bases from J; bases unmatched to any gene: 10. Germline V CDR1 and CDR2: SGHDN, FVKESK. CDR3 DNA sequence: TGTGCCAGCAGCCAAGGGGCACTTTCAGGGGGAAACACTGAAGCTTTCTTT. It translates to CASSQGALSGGNTEAFF.

V is TRBV19 and J is TRBJ2-2; D not resolved. The germline V gene has CDR1 LNHDA and CDR2 SQIVND (reference sequence). V lost 5 bases and J lost 4, with 8 bases in between. The CDR3 has 13 residues. Here the CDR3 DNA reads TGTGCCAGTAGTCCCTCGATCACCGGGGAGCTGTTTTTT. Translation gives CASSPSITGELFF.

This CDR3 reads CASSVRPDNEKLFF. CDR3 DNA sequence: TGTGCCAGCAGCGTAAGACCGGACAATGAAAAACTGTTTTTT. The chain recombines TRBV9 with TRBJ1-4; D remains unclear. This CDR3 spans 14 amino acids. The germline V and J ends were trimmed by 1 base and 5 bases, with 9 bases remaining between them. The germline V gene has CDR1 SGDLS and CDR2 YYNGEE.

The J gene is TRBJ1-4, the V gene TRBV19, with D hard to call. Germline V gene lookup returns CDR1 LNHDA and CDR2 SQIVND (reference sequence). The V end lost 7 bases, the J end lost 0 bases, and 9 bases lay between the germline ends. This CDR3 has 14 residues. CDR3 DNA: TGTGCCAGTAAGTCGAGCTCAACTAATGAAAAACTGTTTTTT. Protein: CASKSSSTNEKLFF.